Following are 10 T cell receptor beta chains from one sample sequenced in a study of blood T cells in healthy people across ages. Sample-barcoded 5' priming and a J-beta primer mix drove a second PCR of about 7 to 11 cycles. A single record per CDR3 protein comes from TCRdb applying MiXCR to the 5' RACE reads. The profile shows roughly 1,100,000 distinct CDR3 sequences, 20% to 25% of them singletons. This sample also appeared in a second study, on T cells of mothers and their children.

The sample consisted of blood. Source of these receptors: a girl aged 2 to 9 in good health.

The CDR3 DNA follows: TGTGCCAGCAGTTACGGGCTAGCGGGAGAGAAAGATGAGCAGTTCTTC. It yields the protein CASSYGLAGEKDEQFF. The rearrangement joins TRBV6-5 to TRBJ2-5; 10 nucleotides match TRBD2. The J call may be in error: the DNA end matches TRBJ2-1 better. Germline CDR1 MNHEY, CDR2 SVGAGI. The CDR3 is 16 amino acids.

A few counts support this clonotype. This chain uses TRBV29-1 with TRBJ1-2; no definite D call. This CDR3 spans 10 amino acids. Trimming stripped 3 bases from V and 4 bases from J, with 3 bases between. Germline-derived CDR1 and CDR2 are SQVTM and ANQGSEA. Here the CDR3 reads CSVDTYGYTF. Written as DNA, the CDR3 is TGCAGCGTTGATACCTATGGCTACACCTTC.

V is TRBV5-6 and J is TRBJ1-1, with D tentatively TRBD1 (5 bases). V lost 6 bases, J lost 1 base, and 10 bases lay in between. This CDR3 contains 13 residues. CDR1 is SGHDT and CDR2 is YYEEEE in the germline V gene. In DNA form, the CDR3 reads TGTGCCAGCAACGTCGGGGGGAACACTGAAGCTTTCTTT. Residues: CASNVGGNTEAFF.

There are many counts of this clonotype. For the CDR3, the DNA is TGTGCCAGCAGCCCCTCCCTGTACGGACAGCAAGAGACCCAGTACTTC. This encodes CASSPSLYGQQETQYF. This chain links TRBV7-9 with TRBJ2-5; a weak D match, TRBD1 (6 bases). V dropped 5 bases and J dropped 2 bases, with 18 bases sitting between them. There are 16 residues in the CDR3. Germline V lookup: CDR1 SEHNR, CDR2 FQNEAQ (reference sequence). Supplemented by reference TRBV7-9 and TRBJ2-5, the full variable domain reads DTGVSQNPRHKITKRGQNVTFRCDPISEHNRLYWYRQTLGQGPEFLTYFQNEAQLEKSRLLSDRFSAERPKGSFSTLEIQRTEQGDSAMYLCASSPSLYGQQETQYFGPGTRLLVL.

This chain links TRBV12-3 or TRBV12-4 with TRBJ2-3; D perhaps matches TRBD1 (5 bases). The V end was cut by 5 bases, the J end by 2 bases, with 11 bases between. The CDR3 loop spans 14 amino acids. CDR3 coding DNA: TGTGCCAGCAGTCTCCGACAGCCCACAGATACGCAGTATTTT. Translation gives CASSLRQPTDTQYF.

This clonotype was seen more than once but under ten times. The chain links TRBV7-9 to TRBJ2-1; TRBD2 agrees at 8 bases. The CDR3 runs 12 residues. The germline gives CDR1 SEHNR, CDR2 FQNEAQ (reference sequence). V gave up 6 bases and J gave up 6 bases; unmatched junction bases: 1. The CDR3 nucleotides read TGTGCCAGCAGGCGGGGGGTCAATGAGCAGTTCTTC. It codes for CASRRGVNEQFF.

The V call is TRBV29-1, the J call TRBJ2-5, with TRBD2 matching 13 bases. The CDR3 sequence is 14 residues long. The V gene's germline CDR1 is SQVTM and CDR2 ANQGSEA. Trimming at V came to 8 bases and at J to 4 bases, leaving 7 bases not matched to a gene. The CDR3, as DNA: TGCAGCATGACTAGCGGGAGGCGGGGAGAGACCCAGTACTTC. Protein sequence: CSMTSGRRGETQYF.

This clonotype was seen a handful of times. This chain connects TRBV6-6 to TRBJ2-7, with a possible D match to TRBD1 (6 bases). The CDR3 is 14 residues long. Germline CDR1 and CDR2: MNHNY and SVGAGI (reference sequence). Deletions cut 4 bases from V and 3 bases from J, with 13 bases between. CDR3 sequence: CASSFWDKSYEQYF. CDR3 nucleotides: TGTGCCAGCAGTTTTTGGGACAAGAGCTACGAGCAGTACTTC.

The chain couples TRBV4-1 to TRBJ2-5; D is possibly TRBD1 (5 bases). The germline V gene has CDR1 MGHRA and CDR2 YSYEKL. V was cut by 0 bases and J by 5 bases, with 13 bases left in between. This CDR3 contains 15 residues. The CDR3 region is CASSQESRDRETQYF. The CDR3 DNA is TGCGCCAGCAGCCAAGAATCCAGGGATCGGGAGACCCAGTACTTC.

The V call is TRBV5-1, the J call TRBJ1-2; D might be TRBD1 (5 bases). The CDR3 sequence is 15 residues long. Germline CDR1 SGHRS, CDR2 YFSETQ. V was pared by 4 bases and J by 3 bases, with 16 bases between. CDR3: CASSQARGSYYGYTF. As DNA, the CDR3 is TGCGCCAGCAGCCAAGCCCGGGGCAGCTACTATGGCTACACCTTC.